A selection of T cell receptor beta chains follows, all from one sample in a study of Ad26.COV2.S vaccination and SARS-CoV-2 variants. The protocol was immunoSEQ multiplex PCR, while the TCRdb copy is restricted to in-frame clones and leaves out a portion. The repertoire has more than 350,000 clones, approximately 90% of them found once; the top ten carry 9% to 15%. The sequences come from peripheral blood, collected in a trial of Ad26.COV2.S vaccine versus placebo. The receptor source for this set is a person aged 18-65 years who received the Ad26.COV2.S COVID-19 vaccine or a placebo. Both conserved end residues are part of each CDR3. D genes are given only for firm matches. Only some rows state a clone size, as once, few, many or a class for expanded clones.

d_call: -; clone_size: -; j_call: TRBJ1-5; v_call: TRBV6-6; cdr3_aa: CASSYLGASNQPQHF; cdr3_nt: TGTGCCAGCAGCTACCTGGGAGCCAGCAATCAGCCCCAGCATTTT
d_call: -; clone_size: -; j_call: TRBJ2-7; v_call: TRBV27; cdr3_aa: CASSTHRNSYEQYF; cdr3_nt: TGTGCCAGCAGCACCCACAGGAATTCCTACGAGCAGTACTTC
d_call: -; clone_size: -; j_call: TRBJ2-5; v_call: TRBV19; cdr3_aa: CASSIQYQETQYF; cdr3_nt: TGTGCCAGTAGTATACAGTACCAAGAGACCCAGTACTTC
d_call: -; clone_size: -; j_call: TRBJ2-7; v_call: TRBV6-5; cdr3_aa: CASSYRSGRHEQYF; cdr3_nt: TGTGCCAGCAGTTACCGGTCGGGGCGACACGAGCAGTACTTC
d_call: -; clone_size: once; j_call: TRBJ2-1; v_call: TRBV6-2/TRBV6-3; cdr3_aa: CASSYGGYNEQFF; cdr3_nt: TGTGCCAGCAGTTACGGGGGGTACAATGAGCAGTTCTTC
d_call: TRBD2; clone_size: -; j_call: TRBJ2-5; v_call: TRBV7-6; cdr3_aa: CASSPGGSGLETQYF; cdr3_nt: TGTGCCAGCAGCCCGGGGGGGAGCGGACTAGAGACCCAGTACTTC
d_call: -; clone_size: -; j_call: TRBJ1-2; v_call: TRBV6-5; cdr3_aa: CASRLQGWGNYGYTF; cdr3_nt: TGTGCCAGCAGATTACAGGGATGGGGTAACTATGGCTACACCTTC
d_call: TRBD1; clone_size: once; j_call: TRBJ2-3; v_call: TRBV6-5; cdr3_aa: CASSLGQPGDTQYF; cdr3_nt: TGTGCCAGCAGCCTGGGACAGCCCGGAGATACGCAGTATTTT
d_call: TRBD1; clone_size: -; j_call: TRBJ2-7; v_call: TRBV4-3; cdr3_aa: CASSQAGQGFLYEQYF; cdr3_nt: TGCGCCAGCAGCCAAGCGGGACAGGGGTTCCTCTACGAGCAGTACTTC
d_call: TRBD1; clone_size: -; j_call: TRBJ1-4; v_call: TRBV5-6; cdr3_aa: CASSLVVGTGGNWEKLFF; cdr3_nt: TGTGCCAGCAGCTTGGTGGTTGGGACAGGGGGCAATTGGGAAAAACTGTTTTTT
d_call: -; clone_size: -; j_call: TRBJ2-3; v_call: TRBV24-1; cdr3_aa: CATSVSQGISTDTQYF; cdr3_nt: TGTGCCACCAGTGTCTCCCAGGGGATCAGCACAGATACGCAGTATTTT
d_call: -; clone_size: -; j_call: TRBJ1-2; v_call: TRBV24-1; cdr3_aa: CATSGDLEGYTF; cdr3_nt: TGTGCCACCTCAGGGGATCTCGAGGGCTACACCTTC
d_call: TRBD2; clone_size: -; j_call: TRBJ2-7; v_call: TRBV7-9; cdr3_aa: CAWTSGKYEQYF; cdr3_nt: TGTGCCTGGACTAGCGGGAAATACGAGCAGTACTTC
d_call: -; clone_size: -; j_call: TRBJ2-2; v_call: TRBV18; cdr3_aa: CASSLTSDRTWTGELFF; cdr3_nt: TGTGCCAGCTCCCTTACTTCGGATCGCACTTGGACCGGGGAGCTGTTTTTT
d_call: TRBD2; clone_size: -; j_call: TRBJ2-7; v_call: TRBV7-9; cdr3_aa: CASSPGGGGALYEQYF; cdr3_nt: TGTGCCAGCAGCCCCGGCGGGGGGGGCGCACTCTACGAGCAGTACTTC
d_call: TRBD2; clone_size: once; j_call: TRBJ2-5; v_call: TRBV7-8; cdr3_aa: CASSPPRHGIAGGPSETQYF; cdr3_nt: TGTGCCAGCAGCCCTCCCCGTCACGGGATAGCGGGAGGGCCATCAGAGACCCAGTACTTC
d_call: -; clone_size: -; j_call: TRBJ2-2; v_call: TRBV28; cdr3_aa: CASSTPGQLGTGELFF; cdr3_nt: TGTGCCAGCAGTACACCAGGACAGCTAGGCACCGGGGAGCTGTTTTTT
d_call: -; clone_size: -; j_call: TRBJ1-1; v_call: TRBV19; cdr3_aa: CASIPPGARTEAFF; cdr3_nt: TGTGCCAGTATCCCCCCGGGGGCGCGGACTGAAGCTTTCTTT
d_call: TRBD2; clone_size: -; j_call: TRBJ2-2; v_call: TRBV7-3; cdr3_aa: CASSLTSGKGSPGELFF; cdr3_nt: TGTGCCAGCAGCTTAACTAGCGGGAAAGGGAGCCCCGGGGAGCTGTTTTTT
d_call: -; clone_size: once; j_call: TRBJ2-7; v_call: TRBV13; cdr3_aa: CASSPPGVTIEQYF; cdr3_nt: TGTGCCAGCAGCCCCCCGGGGGTTACCATCGAGCAGTACTTC
d_call: -; clone_size: -; j_call: TRBJ2-3; v_call: TRBV21-1; cdr3_aa: CASSNLNRGLADTQYF; cdr3_nt: TGTGCCAGCAGCAACCTAAACAGGGGGCTGGCAGATACGCAGTATTTT
d_call: -; clone_size: -; j_call: TRBJ2-1; v_call: TRBV5-6; cdr3_aa: CASSLVRSSYNEQFF; cdr3_nt: TGTGCCAGCAGCTTAGTTCGGAGCTCCTACAATGAGCAGTTCTTC
d_call: -; clone_size: -; j_call: TRBJ1-3; v_call: TRBV28; cdr3_aa: CAAVSGNTIYF; cdr3_nt: TGTGCGGCAGTCTCTGGAAACACCATATATTTT
d_call: TRBD2; clone_size: -; j_call: TRBJ2-2; v_call: TRBV2; cdr3_aa: CASSSLPSGRAVVGELFF; cdr3_nt: TGTGCCAGCAGCTCACTACCTAGCGGGAGGGCCGTCGTCGGGGAGCTGTTTTTT
d_call: TRBD2; clone_size: -; j_call: TRBJ2-2; v_call: TRBV7-2; cdr3_aa: CASSLGSGSPGELFF; cdr3_nt: TGTGCCAGCAGCTTAGGGAGCGGGAGCCCCGGGGAGCTGTTTTTT
d_call: -; clone_size: -; j_call: TRBJ2-3; v_call: TRBV7-2; cdr3_aa: CASSSITPGSRDTQYF; cdr3_nt: TGTGCCAGCAGCTCAATAACCCCCGGGAGTCGAGATACGCAGTATTTT
d_call: -; clone_size: few; j_call: TRBJ1-2; v_call: TRBV7-9; cdr3_aa: CASSSGTVYGYTF; cdr3_nt: TGTGCCAGCAGTTCCGGGACGGTCTATGGCTACACCTTC
d_call: -; clone_size: -; j_call: TRBJ1-1; v_call: TRBV27; cdr3_aa: CASSLSGSRGTEAFF; cdr3_nt: TGTGCCAGCAGTTTATCTGGCAGCCGGGGGACTGAAGCTTTCTTT
d_call: TRBD1; clone_size: few; j_call: TRBJ1-6; v_call: TRBV7-2; cdr3_aa: CASSEGTVFSPLHF; cdr3_nt: TGTGCCAGCAGCGAAGGGACAGTCTTTTCACCCCTCCACTTT
d_call: TRBD1; clone_size: -; j_call: TRBJ2-7; v_call: TRBV6-5; cdr3_aa: CASSLGQPYEQYF; cdr3_nt: TGTGCCAGCAGTTTGGGACAGCCCTACGAGCAGTACTTC
d_call: TRBD2; clone_size: -; j_call: TRBJ2-7; v_call: TRBV3-1/TRBV3-2; cdr3_aa: CASSQADSGSRYEQYF; cdr3_nt: TGTGCCAGCAGCCAAGCAGATAGCGGGAGCCGCTACGAGCAGTACTTC